Included here is one T cell receptor beta chain sequence, with context. In germline, CDR1 is SQVTM, CDR2 ANQGSEA. V was trimmed by 3 bases and J by 2 bases, leaving 5 bases between them. CDR3 length: 12 amino acids. This sample was included in a study of T cells after yellow fever vaccination. TCRdb redid the calling of the 5' RACE reads with MiXCR, one entry per CDR3 protein. The sample consists of roughly 520,000 distinct CDR3 sequences, 20% to 25% of them appearing once. The chain links TRBV29-1 to TRBJ1-3, with D hard to call. The sample in question was PBMCs, obtained around 3 weeks after the first yellow fever vaccination. This sequence originates from a man aged 18 to 29 who received the YFV17D yellow fever vaccine. In nucleotides, the CDR3 is TGCAGCGTTGAGGGAACTGGAAACACCATATATTTT. This sequence encodes CSVEGTGNTIYF.